This passage covers 21 T cell receptor beta chains from one sample sequenced in a study of T cells in localized non-small cell lung cancer. TCRdb's table, derived via immunoSEQ multiplex PCR, lists solely in-frame clones and lacks some. This table holds about 40,000 clones, 75% to 90% found once. The sample was peripheral blood, taken before any cancer treatment. Receptors originate from a man between 40 and 70 years old with stage I lung adenocarcinoma.

The V and J genes are TRBV11-2 and TRBJ1-6; no reliable D call. V shed 6 bases and J shed 7 bases, with 13 bases lying between them. CDR1 is SGHAT, CDR2 FQNNGV, per germline. CDR3 length: 14 residues. The CDR3 is CASRGGARNSPLHF. The CDR3 DNA sequence: TGTGCCAGCAGAGGCGGAGCCAGAAATTCACCCCTCCACTTT.

The gene calls are TRBV19 and TRBJ2-5; 7 bases are a match to TRBD1. Germline lookup yields CDR1 LNHDA and CDR2 SQIVND (reference sequence). J gave up 0 bases and V 7 bases, and 8 bases lay outside the gene matches. This CDR3 spans 15 amino acids. CDR3 sequence: CASKPGQRYQETQYF. In DNA, the CDR3 is TGTGCCAGTAAACCGGGACAGCGATACCAAGAGACCCAGTACTTC. The full variable domain, with the rest looked up from reference TRBV19 and TRBJ2-5, is DGGITQSPKYLFRKEGQNVTLSCEQNLNHDAMYWYRQDPGQGLRLIYYSQIVNDFQKGDIAEGYSVSREKKESFPLTVTSAQKNPTAFYLCASKPGQRYQETQYFGPGTRLLVL.

V gene TRBV7-1 combines with J gene TRBJ2-3; no clear D gene. TRBV7-1 is marked as an open reading frame, function uncertain. The CDR3 length is 12 residues. With 3 bases removed from V and 5 bases from J, the gap between germline ends came to 6 bases. CDR3 sequence: CASSSYGDTQYF. The CDR3, as DNA: TGTGCCAGCAGCTCGTACGGAGATACGCAGTATTTT.

V gene TRBV4-2 combines with J gene TRBJ1-5; weak D call: TRBD1 (5 bases). This CDR3 comprises 16 residues. Germline V gene lookup returns CDR1 LGHNA and CDR2 YNFKEQ. V was cut by 0 bases and J by 0 bases, with 9 bases left in between. CDR3 bases: TGTGCCAGCAGCCAAGATGCGGGGCATAGCAATCAGCCCCAGCATTTT. The encoded protein is CASSQDAGHSNQPQHF.

V and J are TRBV28 and TRBJ2-7; maybe TRBD1 (6 bases). Trimming pared 3 bases from V and 2 bases from J, leaving 14 bases between. Per the germline V gene, CDR1 is MDHEN and CDR2 is SYDVKM. The length of the CDR3 is 15 residues. The CDR3 loop reads CASSFPTGLTYEQYF. The CDR3 nucleotides read TGTGCCAGCAGTTTTCCGACAGGACTTACCTACGAGCAGTACTTC. The complete variable domain, with remaining parts taken from reference TRBV28 and TRBJ2-7, reads DVKVTQSSRYLVKRTGEKVFLECVQDMDHENMFWYRQDPGLGLRLIYFSYDVKMKEKGDIPEGYSVSREKKERFSLILESASTNQTSMYLCASSFPTGLTYEQYFGPGTRLTVT.

The rearrangement uses TRBV7-2 and TRBJ2-7; D remains unclear. Germline V CDR1 and CDR2: SGHTA, FQGNSA. Trimming pared 5 bases from V and 7 bases from J, leaving 18 bases between. The CDR3 is 14 amino acids. The CDR3 sequence is CASSQGAAFGEQYF. The CDR3 bases are TGTGCCAGCAGCCAAGGCGCCGCCTTCGGGGAGCAGTACTTC.

A single count supports this clone. The V call is TRBV18, the J call TRBJ2-5; D is unresolved. The germline V gene has CDR1 KGHSH and CDR2 LQKENI. CDR3 length equals 15 residues. V lost 2 bases, J lost 2 bases, and 12 bases lay in between. CDR3 region: CASSPVTLSQETQYF. The CDR3 DNA follows: TGTGCCAGCTCACCAGTGACGCTATCGCAAGAGACCCAGTACTTC.

In the case of this clone: This same CDR3 is encoded by further DNA sequences in the sample. The chain links TRBV9 to TRBJ1-5; D uncertain. The germline V gene encodes CDR1 SGDLS and CDR2 YYNGEE. The ends were cut back, 0 bases at V and 1 base at J, with 5 bases in the middle. The CDR3 length is 14 residues. The CDR3 DNA reads as TGTGCCAGCAGCGTAGATGGAAGCAATCAGCCCCAGCATTTT. Amino acid sequence: CASSVDGSNQPQHF.

This clone has only one observation. The rearrangement joins TRBV25-1 to TRBJ2-1, with D perhaps TRBD2 (6 bases). This CDR3 has 17 amino acids. V lost 3 bases, J lost 3 bases, and 18 bases lay in between. The germline gives CDR1 MGHDK, CDR2 SYGVNS. The CDR3 spells CASSDRFGGVFYNEQFF. CDR3 in DNA: TGTGCCAGCAGTGACAGATTTGGCGGGGTTTTCTACAATGAGCAGTTCTTC.

V is TRBV7-2 and J is TRBJ1-2, with D hard to call. This CDR3 contains 13 residues. CDR1 and CDR2 (germline): SGHTA, FQGNSA. V lost 3 bases and J lost 8, with 13 bases in between. CDR3 nucleotide sequence: TGTGCCAGCAGCTTCCCCACGATAGCGGGCTACACCTTC. Protein: CASSFPTIAGYTF.

This clone was detected a few times. The chain joins TRBV6-5 to TRBJ1-5; no firm D call. CDR1 MNHEY and CDR2 SVGAGI come from the germline V gene. V shed 6 bases and J shed 0 bases, with 6 bases lying between them. The CDR3 runs to 13 residues. CDR3 region: CASRHGSNQPQHF. The CDR3 DNA reads as TGTGCCAGCAGGCACGGTAGCAATCAGCCCCAGCATTTT.

The chain couples TRBV9 to TRBJ1-1; 7 bases are a match to TRBD1. The CDR3 has 16 amino acids. Trimming at V came to 4 bases and at J to 6 bases, leaving 15 bases not matched to a gene. Germline V lookup: CDR1 SGDLS, CDR2 YYNGEE. CDR3 sequence reads: CASSPGTGTAIPEAFF. CDR3 in DNA: TGTGCCAGCAGCCCAGGAACTGGGACAGCTATACCTGAAGCTTTCTTT.

DNA for the CDR3: TGCGCCAGCAGCCAAATGACTAGGGACAATGAGCAGTTCTTC. Protein: CASSQMTRDNEQFF. This chain links TRBV4-3 with TRBJ2-1; D may be TRBD2 (6 bases). Per the germline V gene, CDR1 is LGHNA and CDR2 is YSLEER. The CDR3 extends over 14 amino acids. Between the trimmed V and J ends, which lost 2 bases and 5 bases, there was a span of 10 bases.

This CDR3 reads CASGGNEQFF. The CDR3 DNA follows: TGTGCCAGCGGGGGAAATGAGCAGTTCTTC. The chain employs TRBV2 and TRBJ2-1; D could derive from TRBD1 or TRBD2 (5 bases each). The V end was cut by 8 bases, the J end by 7 bases, with 6 bases between. Germline lookup yields CDR1 SNHLY and CDR2 FYNNEI. The CDR3 is 10 amino acids.

The genes are TRBV4-2 and TRBJ2-1, with 11 bases lining up with TRBD2. This CDR3 is built from 18 residues. Losses at the gene ends were 2 bases for V and 0 bases for J; bases not matched to a gene: 6. Germline values: CDR1 LGHNA, CDR2 YNFKEQ. CDR3 nucleotides: TGTGCCAGCAGCCAAAGGACTAGCGGGCTCAGCTCCTACAATGAGCAGTTCTTC. Translated, it gives CASSQRTSGLSSYNEQFF.

The V and J genes are TRBV5-8 and TRBJ2-3; D is uncertain. The CDR3 is 14 amino acids. Germline V lookup: CDR1 SGHTS, CDR2 YDEGEE. V was shortened by 0 bases and J by 6 bases, with 11 bases between the two germline ends. CDR3 loop: CASSLVLATDTQYF. The CDR3 bases are TGTGCCAGCAGCTTGGTGCTGGCGACGGATACGCAGTATTTT.

The V call is TRBV4-2, the J call TRBJ2-7; D remains unclear. Germline V CDR1 and CDR2: LGHNA, YNFKEQ. Trimming removed 4 bases at V and 0 bases at J, with 13 bases between. The CDR3 is 15 amino acids. The CDR3, as DNA: TGTGCCAGCAGCCCCGGCCCCACCAACTCCTACGAGCAGTACTTC. Its translation is CASSPGPTNSYEQYF.

Remarks on this clone: At one boundary the junction diverges from the germline segment, which might be a read error. The genes are TRBV7-7 and TRBJ2-5, with TRBD1 identical over 9 bases. This CDR3 is built from 15 residues. CDR1 SSHAT and CDR2 FNYEAQ come from the germline V gene (reference sequence). CDR3 residues: CASSLTTGGWETQYF. Here the CDR3 DNA reads TGTGCTAGCAGCTTAACCACAGGGGGCTGGGAGACCCAGTACTTC. Full variable domain (rest looked up from reference TRBV7-7 and TRBJ2-5): GAGVSQSPRYKVTKRGQDVTLRCDPISSHATLYWYQQALGQGPEFLTYFNYEAQPDKSGLPSDRFSAERPEGSISTLTIQRTEQRDSAMYRCASSLTTGGWETQYFGPGTRLLVL.

V gene TRBV5-4 combines with J gene TRBJ2-7; 14 bases fit TRBD2. J was trimmed by 2 bases and V by 1 base; bases with no gene match: 5. The CDR3 sequence is 17 residues long. CDR1 and CDR2 (germline): SGHNT, YYREEE (reference sequence). CDR3 nucleotides: TGTGCCAGCAGCTTGCAGACTAGCGGGAGGGGAACCTACGAGCAGTACTTC. Translation: CASSLQTSGRGTYEQYF.

On this clone: The same CDR3 is also encoded by other DNA sequences in this sample. The V gene is TRBV2, the J gene TRBJ1-6; D is perhaps TRBD1 (5 bases). Trimming shortened V by 6 bases and J by 9 bases, and 9 bases separated the two germline ends. This CDR3 contains 12 residues. Germline CDR1 SNHLY, CDR2 FYNNEI. The CDR3 bases are TGTGCCAGCAGGGGAACAGGTTCACCCCTCCACTTT. The encoded protein is CASRGTGSPLHF.

This clone was recorded a few times. V gene TRBV4-1 combines with J gene TRBJ2-3, with D possibly being TRBD2 (5 bases). Germline CDR1 reads MGHRA; CDR2 reads YSYEKL. The V and J ends lost 1 base and 4 bases respectively, with 12 bases between them. The length of the CDR3 is 15 residues. CDR3 loop: CASSQVRETPDTQYF. CDR3 sequence (DNA): TGCGCCAGCAGCCAAGTGAGGGAGACCCCAGATACGCAGTATTTT.